These T cell receptor beta chains were read from a single sample in a study of cytomegalovirus exposure and HLA in healthy donors. Clones were read by immunoSEQ multiplex PCR, and TCRdb kept only the in-frame ones, dropping some. The table lists 95,000 to 120,000 clones, about 85% of them singletons. The sample was PBMCs. The receptors stem from a woman younger than 35 in good health and CMV-seronegative. Both conserved end residues are part of each CDR3. D genes are given only for firm matches. Expanded clones are given a class, and other clones once, few, many or no size at all.

D,size,V,J,DNA,CDR3
.,.,TRBV20-1,TRBJ1-3,TGCAGTGCTTGGGTCGGGAACACCATATATTTT,CSAWVGNTIYF
.,.,TRBV28,TRBJ1-1,TGTGCCAGCAGTGTGGGAGGCCTAATGAACACTGAAGCTTTCTTT,CASSVGGLMNTEAFF
.,.,TRBV13,TRBJ2-1,TGTGCCAGCAGCTCGTGGGGGCAGTCCTACAATGAGCAGTTCTTC,CASSSWGQSYNEQFF
.,.,TRBV2,TRBJ1-2,TGTGCCAGCAGTGCACAGGGCTCCTATGGCTACACCTTC,CASSAQGSYGYTF
.,few,TRBV27,TRBJ2-7,TGTGCCAGCAGTTTCAGGGCTCTAACCTACGAGCAGTACTTC,CASSFRALTYEQYF
.,.,TRBV11-2,TRBJ1-2,TGTGCCAGCAGCTTAGGCGCTGGCTACACCTTC,CASSLGAGYTF
TRBD1,.,TRBV10-3,TRBJ2-2,TGTGCCATCAGGCCGGGACAGGGTGTCACCGGGGAGCTGTTTTTT,CAIRPGQGVTGELFF
.,.,TRBV28,TRBJ2-1,TGTGCCAGCAGTTACCGACCCCTGACGGGTGGCGATGAGCAGTTCTTC,CASSYRPLTGGDEQFF
.,.,TRBV30,TRBJ2-2,TGTGCCTGGAGTGTATCAGAAACCGGGGAGCTGTTTTTT,CAWSVSETGELFF
TRBD1,once,TRBV7-3,TRBJ2-7,TGTGCCAGCAGCTTAACGGGACAGGGGGCAGACGAGCAGTACTTC,CASSLTGQGADEQYF
.,.,TRBV9,TRBJ1-2,TGTGCCAGCAGCGCAACGCACCGGGAGGCTAACTATGGCTACACCTTC,CASSATHREANYGYTF
.,few,TRBV5-8,TRBJ1-5,TGTGCCAGCAGCTTGGAGACGTGGGGGGTCCAGCCCCAGCATTTT,CASSLETWGVQPQHF
TRBD2,.,TRBV20-1,TRBJ2-1,TGCACCAGCGGGGGGGGCAATGAGCAGTTCTTC,CTSGGGNEQFF
TRBD1,.,TRBV27,TRBJ1-5,TGTGCCAGCAGTGACAGGGTCGGCAATCAGCCCCAGCATTTT,CASSDRVGNQPQHF
TRBD1,once,TRBV7-6,TRBJ1-1,TGTGCCAGCAGCGAGGGACAGATGAACACTGAAGCTTTCTTT,CASSEGQMNTEAFF
.,.,TRBV5-6,TRBJ2-3,TGTGCCAGCAGCTTCGGTCTAGCAGGTGATACGCAGTATTTT,CASSFGLAGDTQYF
.,.,TRBV7-3,TRBJ2-1,TGTGCCAGCAGCTTAGGGGCGAATGAGCAGTTCTTC,CASSLGANEQFF
TRBD1,.,TRBV28,TRBJ1-1,TGTGCCAGCAGTTCGACAGGGGGCTCGAACACTGAAGCTTTCTTT,CASSSTGGSNTEAFF
TRBD1,.,TRBV5-6,TRBJ1-6,TGTGCCAGCAGCTCGCTGACAGGGGATAATTCACCCCTCCACTTT,CASSSLTGDNSPLHF
.,once,TRBV7-8,TRBJ2-1,TGTGCCAGCAGCTTCGGTCGATTCAATGAGCAGTTCTTC,CASSFGRFNEQFF